This TCR beta chain stems from a study of TIL therapy for anti-PD-1-resistant metastatic lung cancer. This clone was found once. The CDR3 sequence is 16 residues long. Trimming took 3 bases from V and 0 from J; bases not matched to a gene: 5. CDR1 is MGHRA, CDR2 YSYEKL, per germline. The immunoSEQ assay was v3. Data came from immunoSEQ multiplex PCR; TCRdb stores just in-frame clones and leaves some out. This table holds 60,000 or so clones, approximately 69% found once. The time point: pre-treatment sample, taken before nivolumab and TIL therapy. This receptor was identified in a person aged 25-79 years with non-small cell lung cancer. The specimen was blood, collected at baseline. The V gene is TRBV4-1, the J gene TRBJ1-3, with 7 bases matching TRBD1. The DNA of the CDR3 is TGCGCCAGCAGCCATCGGACAGGCCGCTCTGGAAACACCATATATTTT. Protein: CASSHRTGRSGNTIYF.